This is a list of T cell receptor beta chains from one sample in a study of OX40 agonist ivuxolimab in advanced cancers. Measured with immunoSEQ multiplex PCR; TCRdb has only the in-frame clones, and not every one. This repertoire shows about 110,000 clones, about nine tenths found once; its top ten account for approximately 0.29%. Sequenced material: CD4+ or CD8+ T cells sorted from blood, taken in a trial of the OX40 agonist ivuxolimab. These receptors were collected from an adult with an advanced solid tumor such as melanoma, head and neck, liver or kidney cancer. The CDR3 runs from the conserved cysteine through the conserved F or W. The D gene is left open where the match is weak. Not all rows give a size; the values are once, few, many and, for expanded clones, a class.

clone size,D gene,J gene,V gene,CDR3 protein,CDR3 DNA
NA,TRBD2,TRBJ2-1,TRBV7-2,CASSWTSGGDEQFF,TGTGCCAGCAGCTGGACTAGCGGGGGGGATGAGCAGTTCTTC
NA,NA,TRBJ1-1,TRBV6-5,CASSYSIGEAFF,TGTGCCAGCAGTTACTCGATTGGGGAAGCTTTCTTT
NA,TRBD1,TRBJ1-1,TRBV7-2,CASSRDRATEAFF,TGTGCCAGCAGCCGGGACAGGGCAACTGAAGCTTTCTTT
once,NA,TRBJ1-2,TRBV6-5,CASLSLMNYGYTF,TGTGCCAGCCTCAGCCTGATGAACTATGGCTACACCTTC
few,NA,TRBJ1-1,TRBV4-1,CASSHVTFTPEAFF,TGCGCCAGCAGCCATGTGACCTTTACTCCTGAAGCTTTCTTT
NA,TRBD2,TRBJ2-1,TRBV5-6,CASSSPTLAGGYNEQFF,TGTGCCAGCAGCTCGCCAACCCTAGCGGGAGGTTACAATGAGCAGTTCTTC
NA,TRBD2,TRBJ2-3,TRBV7-9,CASSSGLVTDTQYF,TGTGCCAGCAGCTCAGGACTAGTCACAGATACGCAGTATTTT
NA,NA,TRBJ1-1,TRBV18,CASSQPTPVPEAFF,TGTGCCAGCTCGCAGCCAACTCCCGTACCTGAAGCTTTCTTT
NA,TRBD2,TRBJ2-3,TRBV4-3,CASSQGPGGGVTDTQYF,TGCGCCAGCAGCCAAGGCCCGGGGGGGGGCGTAACAGATACGCAGTATTTT
NA,TRBD1,TRBJ1-6,TRBV6-5,CASSSTDRASSPLHF,TGTGCCAGCAGTTCCACGGACAGGGCCTCCTCACCCCTCCACTTT
NA,NA,TRBJ2-3,TRBV15,CATSRDKGGGTQYF,TGTGCCACCAGCAGAGATAAAGGGGGGGGTACGCAGTATTTT
NA,NA,TRBJ1-1,TRBV30,CAWIETASRKAFF,TGTGCCTGGATCGAGACAGCCTCCCGAAAAGCTTTCTTT
NA,NA,TRBJ1-5,TRBV6-1,CASGDGGNQPQHF,TGTGCCAGCGGCGACGGGGGCAATCAGCCCCAGCATTTT
NA,NA,TRBJ2-2,TRBV18,CASSPLGPGELFF,TGTGCCAGCTCACCACTGGGACCGGGGGAGCTGTTTTTT
few,TRBD2,TRBJ2-7,TRBV4-2,CASSASLADYSYEQYF,TGTGCCAGCAGCGCGTCTCTAGCGGACTACTCCTACGAGCAGTACTTC
NA,NA,TRBJ1-3,TRBV28,CASRYRGLSGNTIYF,TGTGCCAGCAGGTACCGCGGACTCTCTGGAAACACCATATATTTT
once,TRBD2,TRBJ2-5,TRBV7-9,CASSTTAGGGKETQYF,TGTGCCAGCAGCACGACAGCGGGAGGGGGTAAAGAGACCCAGTACTTC
NA,NA,TRBJ2-7,TRBV27,CASSPLRGTGNYEQYF,TGTGCCAGCAGTCCTCTAAGAGGGACTGGTAACTACGAGCAGTACTTC
NA,TRBD1,TRBJ2-7,TRBV27,CASRGQGITYEQYF,TGTGCCAGCAGGGGACAGGGTATTACCTACGAGCAGTACTTC
few,NA,TRBJ2-7,TRBV27,CASSYKDTNYEQYF,TGTGCCAGCAGTTATAAAGACACCAACTACGAGCAGTACTTC
NA,NA,TRBJ2-2,TRBV6-6,CASRSNTGELFF,TGTGCCAGCAGGTCCAACACCGGGGAGCTGTTTTTT
NA,NA,TRBJ1-2,TRBV7-2,CASSSGPPYGYTF,TGTGCCAGCAGCTCAGGACCGCCATATGGCTACACCTTC
NA,NA,TRBJ1-2,TRBV30,CAWSSRTYGYTF,TGTGCCTGGAGTTCCCGGACCTATGGCTACACCTTC
NA,NA,TRBJ2-5,TRBV6-6,CASSRTGQTQYF,TGTGCCAGCAGCCGGACTGGTCAGACCCAGTACTTC
NA,NA,TRBJ2-5,TRBV5-4,CASSLVRGETQYF,TGTGCCAGCAGCTTGGTACGTGGGGAGACCCAGTACTTC
NA,NA,TRBJ2-7,TRBV6-5,CASSNDRRYEQYF,TGTGCCAGCAGCAACGACAGAAGATACGAGCAGTACTTC
NA,NA,TRBJ1-1,TRBV5-4,CASSKWNAPNTEAFF,TGTGCCAGCAGCAAGTGGAACGCCCCGAACACTGAAGCTTTCTTT
NA,TRBD1,TRBJ1-1,TRBV18,CASSTQGGTEAFF,TGTGCCAGCTCAACGCAGGGGGGCACTGAAGCTTTCTTT
NA,TRBD1,TRBJ2-3,TRBV11-1,CASSLDRSHTDTQYF,TGTGCCAGCAGCCTGGACAGGTCCCACACAGATACGCAGTATTTT
NA,NA,TRBJ2-1,TRBV5-1,CASSLAQVVRNEQFF,TGCGCCAGCAGCTTGGCCCAAGTGGTCCGCAATGAGCAGTTCTTC
NA,NA,TRBJ2-2,TRBV19,CASSPSVGGELFF,TGTGCCAGTAGTCCCTCGGTTGGGGGGGAGCTGTTTTTT
NA,NA,TRBJ2-2,TRBV9,CASSPIPSGELFF,TGTGCCAGCAGCCCCATACCCAGCGGGGAGCTGTTTTTT
NA,TRBD2,TRBJ2-3,TRBV27,CASSPLPLAGVTDTQYF,TGTGCCAGCAGTCCCCTTCCTCTAGCGGGAGTCACAGATACGCAGTATTTT
NA,TRBD1,TRBJ2-7,TRBV19,CASSIRTGELSYEQYF,TGTGCCAGTAGTATTAGGACAGGGGAACTCTCCTACGAGCAGTACTTC
NA,NA,TRBJ1-2,TRBV2,CASSSSRDHYGYTF,TGTGCCAGCAGTTCTAGCAGGGATCACTATGGCTACACCTTC